This TCR beta chain comes out of a study of blood T cell repertoires in COVID-19. For the study at large: Some COVID-19 samples were acute and others convalescent; all came from the United States, Italy and Spain. Nucleic acid was either cDNA or gDNA, and it came from T cells, B-cell-depleted T cells, or PBMCs.

This clone was found many times. The V gene's germline CDR1 is WSHSY and CDR2 SAAADI. V trimming: 6 bases; J trimming: 3 bases; junction bases outside the gene matches: 6. There are 15 residues in the CDR3. Using immunoSEQ multiplex PCR, the repertoire was profiled, and TCRdb retains in-frame clones only, with some absent. In the table there are about 190,000 clones, 75% to 90% of which are singletons. The specimen sequenced was peripheral blood. The source is a young man with acute or convalescent COVID-19. The V gene is TRBV10-2, the J gene TRBJ1-5, with 9 nucleotides matching TRBD1. DNA for the CDR3: TGCGCCAGCAGACGGGACAGGGCCAACAATCAGCCCCAGCATTTT. Translation gives CASRRDRANNQPQHF.